The clone carrying this TCR beta chain was detected only a few times. Original analysis: Scientists estimated how many nucleated cells there were by amplifying reference gene primers. Libraries were prepared by immunoSEQ multiplex PCR; TCRdb keeps only in-frame clonotypes and omits some of them. D and trimming come from the DNA, and the V and J calls and clone size come from that table. The data contain about 480,000 clones, approximately 90% of them seen just once; the ten biggest clones take up 1.5% to 2%. This sample is part of a study of blood T cell repertoires in COVID-19. V trimming: 6 bases; J trimming: 1 base; junction bases outside the gene matches: 5. Germline V gives CDR1 MDHEN, CDR2 SYDVKM. There are 14 residues in the CDR3.

This TCR was sampled from a woman aged 40 to 50 who had recovered from COVID-19. The source material was PBMCs or T cells enriched from blood (not recorded which). This sequence joins TRBV28 and TRBJ1-2, with 7 positions matching TRBD1. The CDR3 here is CASRPGQLNYGYTF. In nucleotides, the CDR3 is TGTGCCAGCAGACCGGGACAGCTTAACTATGGCTACACCTTC.